The clone carrying this T cell receptor beta chain was found a few times. This specimen comes from a study of PD-L1 blockade in urothelial cancer. Study-wide context: Study patients had been treated with 0 to 3 previous chemotherapy regimens. The authors examined blood 3 weeks (second dose) and 6 weeks after treatment start. Each blood sample yielded a median of roughly 150,000 T cells.

The method was immunoSEQ multiplex PCR; TCRdb's version includes in-frame clones alone and lacks a portion of them. This sample yields more than 65,000 clones, of which about 85% are seen a single time; more than 5.5% belongs to the top ten. CDR1 MNHEY and CDR2 SMNVEV come from the germline V gene (reference sequence). The ends lost 6 bases at V and 10 bases at J; junction bases unmatched: 5. There are 14 residues in the CDR3. The source is a woman in her 70s with urothelial cancer. The J gene is TRBJ1-6, the V gene TRBV27, with 11 bases aligning to TRBD1. Specimen: PBMCs, collected around atezolizumab (anti-PD-L1) treatment. The CDR3 sequence: CASSRTGGDSPLHF. CDR3 nucleotide sequence: TGTGCCAGCAGCCGGACAGGGGGCGACTCACCCCTCCACTTT.